The 5 T cell receptor beta chains below come from one sample, sequenced in a study of STAT3 mutations in large granular lymphocyte leukemia. These receptors are not linked to any known antigen. Findings of the study overall: At least one immunodominant TCR beta clonotype appeared in every T-cell large granular lymphocyte leukemia patient.

Repertoires were generated with immunoSEQ multiplex PCR, while TCRdb's copy carries only in-frame clones and drops some. The table records around 5,700 clones, around four fifths of them present only once. The sequencing sample was made of peripheral blood mononuclear cells. Receptors were obtained from a man between 40 and 49 years old with T-cell large granular lymphocyte leukemia. Some clones in this sample may be carry-over from other donors' samples.

J is TRBJ2-7 and V is TRBV15; 9 positions match TRBD1. CDR3 length equals 14 residues. Germline CDR1 is LNHNV and CDR2 is YYDKDF (reference sequence). The V gene end was trimmed by 2 bases and the J gene end by 4 bases; junction bases not matched to a gene: 3. CDR3 sequence reads: CATSRPGQGYEQYF. CDR3 DNA sequence: TGTGCCACCAGCAGACCGGGACAGGGTTACGAGCAGTACTTC.

The chain couples TRBV18 to TRBJ2-2, with D unclear. The CDR3 totals 16 residues. Germline assignment: CDR1 KGHSH and CDR2 LQKENI. V shed 0 bases and J shed 1 base, with 9 bases lying between them. CDR3 nucleotides: TGTGCCAGCTCACCACCGCCGCGGCGGAACACCGGGGAGCTGTTTTTT. Translated: CASSPPPRRNTGELFF. The whole variable domain, filled in from reference TRBV18 and TRBJ2-2, reads NAGVMQNPRHLVRRRGQEARLRCSPMKGHSHVYWYRQLPEEGLKFMVYLQKENIIDESGMPKERFSAEFPKEGPSILRIQQVVRGDSAAYFCASSPPPRRNTGELFFGEGSRLTVL.

This clone has just one count. The chain carries TRBV19 and TRBJ2-5, with 10 positions matching TRBD1. In germline, CDR1 is LNHDA, CDR2 SQIVND (reference sequence). CDR3 length: 14 amino acids. With V trimmed by 6 bases and J by 4 bases, 5 bases remained unmatched. The CDR3 region is CASRDRGRGETQYF. CDR3 nucleotides: TGTGCCAGTAGAGACAGGGGGCGCGGAGAGACCCAGTACTTC.

V usage is TRBV4-1 and J usage is TRBJ2-1; 12 bases are a match to TRBD2. With V trimmed by 4 bases and J by 1 base, 5 bases remained unmatched. CDR1 is MGHRA, CDR2 YSYEKL, per germline. The CDR3 runs 17 residues. The CDR3 here is CASSPGLAGTSYNEQFF. The CDR3 nucleotides are TGCGCCAGCAGCCCCGGACTAGCGGGAACGTCCTACAATGAGCAGTTCTTC.

This sequence joins TRBV7-8 and TRBJ1-4; D call uncertain. Trimming cost V 1 base and J 3 bases, with 9 bases left between them. CDR1 SGHVS and CDR2 FQNEAQ come from the germline V gene. This CDR3 comprises 15 residues. CDR3 in DNA: TGTGCCAGCAGCTTAGTAGCCCTCCCTAATGAAAAACTGTTTTTT. Protein product: CASSLVALPNEKLFF.